The following is a TCR beta chain sequence with its context. Its specificity is unknown. This specimen comes from a study of T cell responses to AZD1222 COVID-19 vaccine. Regarding the study as a whole: Spike-specific TCR breadth and depth were elevated following two AZD1222 doses.

V lost 1 base to trimming and J lost 3 bases; unmatched junction nucleotides: 4. The CDR3 runs 16 residues. Looked up from germline, CDR1 is ENHRY and CDR2 is SYGVKD. Profiled with immunoSEQ multiplex PCR; TCRdb holds only in-frame clones, not every one. The top ten hold more than 1% of the sample, which has some 130,000 clones, approximately 90% seen once. The source was peripheral blood, collected 28 days after the second AZD1222 dose. The sequence was collected from an adult who received the AZD1222 COVID-19 vaccine. This chain uses TRBV10-3 with TRBJ2-7; 12 bases match TRBD2. This chain's CDR3 is CAISELLAGGRYEQYF. As DNA, the CDR3 is TGTGCCATCAGTGAGTTACTAGCGGGAGGACGCTACGAGCAGTACTTC.